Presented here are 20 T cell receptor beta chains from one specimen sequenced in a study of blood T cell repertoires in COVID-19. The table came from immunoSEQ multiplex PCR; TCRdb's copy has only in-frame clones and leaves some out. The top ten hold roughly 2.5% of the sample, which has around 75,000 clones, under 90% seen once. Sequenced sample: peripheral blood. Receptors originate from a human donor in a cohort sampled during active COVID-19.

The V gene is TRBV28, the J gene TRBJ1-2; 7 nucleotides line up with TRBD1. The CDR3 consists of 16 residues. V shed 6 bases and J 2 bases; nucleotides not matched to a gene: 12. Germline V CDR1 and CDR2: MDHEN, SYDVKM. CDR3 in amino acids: CASSLGGQGPNYGYTF. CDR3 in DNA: TGTGCCAGCAGCCTAGGGGGCCAGGGCCCAAACTATGGCTACACCTTC.

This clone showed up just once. CDR3: CASSFEGDYGYTF. CDR3 DNA: TGCGCCAGCAGCTTCGAGGGAGACTATGGCTACACCTTC. The chain recombines TRBV5-1 with TRBJ1-2; the D is unclear. Trimming removed 2 bases from V and 3 bases from J, with 8 bases in between. The germline V gene has CDR1 SGHRS and CDR2 YFSETQ. The CDR3 has 13 residues.

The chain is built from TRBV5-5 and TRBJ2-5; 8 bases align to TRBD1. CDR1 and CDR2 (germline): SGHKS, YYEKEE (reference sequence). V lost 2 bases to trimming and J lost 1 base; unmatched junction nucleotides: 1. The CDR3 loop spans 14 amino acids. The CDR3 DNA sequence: TGTGCCAGCAGCTTACAGGGGGTCCAAGAGACCCAGTACTTC. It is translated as CASSLQGVQETQYF.

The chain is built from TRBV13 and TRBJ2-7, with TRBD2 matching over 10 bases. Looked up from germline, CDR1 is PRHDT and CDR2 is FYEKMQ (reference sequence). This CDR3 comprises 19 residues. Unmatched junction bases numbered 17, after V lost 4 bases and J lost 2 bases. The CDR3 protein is CASSSRGYWGTSVTYEQYF. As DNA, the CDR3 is TGTGCCAGCAGCTCACGGGGGTACTGGGGGACTAGCGTTACCTACGAGCAGTACTTC.

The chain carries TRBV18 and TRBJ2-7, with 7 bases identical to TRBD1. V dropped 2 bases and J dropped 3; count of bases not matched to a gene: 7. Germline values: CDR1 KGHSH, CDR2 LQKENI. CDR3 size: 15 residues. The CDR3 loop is CASSPSTGEYYEQYF. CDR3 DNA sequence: TGTGCCAGCTCACCATCCACAGGGGAATACTACGAGCAGTACTTC.

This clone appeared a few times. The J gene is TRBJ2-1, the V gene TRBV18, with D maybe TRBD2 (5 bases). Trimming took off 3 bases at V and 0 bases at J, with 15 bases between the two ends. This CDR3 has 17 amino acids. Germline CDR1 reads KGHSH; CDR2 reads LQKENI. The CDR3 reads CASSPPGRWSSYNEQFF. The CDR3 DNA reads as TGTGCCAGCTCACCGCCGGGAAGGTGGAGCTCCTACAATGAGCAGTTCTTC.

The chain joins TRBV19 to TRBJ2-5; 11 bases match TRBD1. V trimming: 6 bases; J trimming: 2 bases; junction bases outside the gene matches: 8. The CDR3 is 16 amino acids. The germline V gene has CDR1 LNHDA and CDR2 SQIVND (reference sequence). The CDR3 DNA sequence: TGTGCCAGTAGGAGCTTACGGGACAGGGGGCAAGAGACCCAGTACTTC. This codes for CASRSLRDRGQETQYF.

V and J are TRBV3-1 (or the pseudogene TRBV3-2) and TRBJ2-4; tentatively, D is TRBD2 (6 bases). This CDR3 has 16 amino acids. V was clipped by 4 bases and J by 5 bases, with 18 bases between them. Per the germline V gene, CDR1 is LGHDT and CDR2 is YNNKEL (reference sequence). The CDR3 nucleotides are TGTGCCAGCAGCCCTACTAGCCAGGAGCTCCAAAACATTCAGTACTTC. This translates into CASSPTSQELQNIQYF.

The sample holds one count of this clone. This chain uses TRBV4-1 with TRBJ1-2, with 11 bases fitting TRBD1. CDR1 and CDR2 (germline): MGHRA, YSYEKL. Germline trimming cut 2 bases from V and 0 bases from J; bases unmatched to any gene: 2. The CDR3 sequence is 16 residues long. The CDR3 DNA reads TGCGCCAGCAGCCAACCGGGACAGGGGGCTAACTATGGCTACACCTTC. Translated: CASSQPGQGANYGYTF.

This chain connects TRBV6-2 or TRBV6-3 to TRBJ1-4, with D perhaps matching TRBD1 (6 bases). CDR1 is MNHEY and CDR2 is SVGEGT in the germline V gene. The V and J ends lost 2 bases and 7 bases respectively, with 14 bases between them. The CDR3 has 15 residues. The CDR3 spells CASSYRGTRGEKLFF. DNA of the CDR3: TGTGCCAGCAGTTACCGAGGGACACGAGGTGAAAAACTGTTTTTT.

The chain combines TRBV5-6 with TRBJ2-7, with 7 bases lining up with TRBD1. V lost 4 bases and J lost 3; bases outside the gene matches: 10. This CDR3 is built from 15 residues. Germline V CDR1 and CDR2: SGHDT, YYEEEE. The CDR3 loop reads CASSPSPGQSYEQYF. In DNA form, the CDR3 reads TGTGCCAGCAGCCCATCTCCGGGACAGAGCTACGAGCAGTACTTC.

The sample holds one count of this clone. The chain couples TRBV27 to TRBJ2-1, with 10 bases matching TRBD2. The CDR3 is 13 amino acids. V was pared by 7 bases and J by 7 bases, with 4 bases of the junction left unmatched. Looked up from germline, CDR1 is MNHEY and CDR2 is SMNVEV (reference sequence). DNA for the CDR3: TGTGCCAGCACGAGCGGGGGGGCGAATGAGCAGTTCTTC. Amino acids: CASTSGGANEQFF.

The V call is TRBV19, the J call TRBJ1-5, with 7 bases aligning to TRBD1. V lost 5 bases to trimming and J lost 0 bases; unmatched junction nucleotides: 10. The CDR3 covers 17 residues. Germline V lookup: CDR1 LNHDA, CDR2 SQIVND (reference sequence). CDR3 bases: TGTGCCAGTAGTCTGACGGACAGGATATATAGCAATCAGCCCCAGCATTTT. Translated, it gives CASSLTDRIYSNQPQHF.

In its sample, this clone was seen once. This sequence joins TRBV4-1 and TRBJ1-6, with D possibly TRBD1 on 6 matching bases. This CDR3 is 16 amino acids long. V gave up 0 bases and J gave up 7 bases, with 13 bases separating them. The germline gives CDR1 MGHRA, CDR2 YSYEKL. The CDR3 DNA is TGCGCCAGCAGCCAAGAGGGCACGGGGGGCAATTCACCCCTCCACTTT. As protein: CASSQEGTGGNSPLHF.

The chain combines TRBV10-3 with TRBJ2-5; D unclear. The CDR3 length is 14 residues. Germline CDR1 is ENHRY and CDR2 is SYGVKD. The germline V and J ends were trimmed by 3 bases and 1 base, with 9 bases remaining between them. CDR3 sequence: CAISDLAAQETQYF. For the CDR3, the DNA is TGTGCCATCAGTGACTTGGCGGCCCAAGAGACCCAGTACTTC.

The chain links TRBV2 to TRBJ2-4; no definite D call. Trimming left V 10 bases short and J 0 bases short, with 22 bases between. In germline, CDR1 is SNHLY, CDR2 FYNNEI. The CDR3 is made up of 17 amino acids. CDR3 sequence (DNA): TGTGCCACCGTGGTTGATCGACTTGCGTCAGCCAAAAACATTCAGTACTTC. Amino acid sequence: CATVVDRLASAKNIQYF.

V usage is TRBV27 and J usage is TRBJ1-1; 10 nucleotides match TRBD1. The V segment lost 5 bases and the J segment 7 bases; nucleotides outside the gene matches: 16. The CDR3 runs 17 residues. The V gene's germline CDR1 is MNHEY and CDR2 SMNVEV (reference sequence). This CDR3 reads CASSPIHHPTGGNEAFF. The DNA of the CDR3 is TGTGCCAGCAGTCCAATACACCACCCGACAGGGGGCAATGAAGCTTTCTTT.

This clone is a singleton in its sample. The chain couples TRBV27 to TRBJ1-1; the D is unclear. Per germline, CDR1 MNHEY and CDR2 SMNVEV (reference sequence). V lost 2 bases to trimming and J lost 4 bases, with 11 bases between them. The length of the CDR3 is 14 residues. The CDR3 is CASSLVPRGTEAFF. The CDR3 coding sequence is TGTGCCAGCAGTTTAGTTCCCCGAGGCACTGAAGCTTTCTTT.

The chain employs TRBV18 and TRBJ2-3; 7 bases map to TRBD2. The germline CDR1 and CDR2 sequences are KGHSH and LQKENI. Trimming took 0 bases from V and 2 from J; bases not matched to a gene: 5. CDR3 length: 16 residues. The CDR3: CASSPPNRLATDTQYF. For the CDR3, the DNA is TGTGCCAGCTCACCACCGAACAGACTAGCCACAGATACGCAGTATTTT.

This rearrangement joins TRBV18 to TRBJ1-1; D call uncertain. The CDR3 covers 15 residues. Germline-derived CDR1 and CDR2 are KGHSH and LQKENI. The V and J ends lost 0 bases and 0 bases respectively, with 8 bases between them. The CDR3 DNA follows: TGTGCCAGCTCACCACCCCTCCAGATGAACACTGAAGCTTTCTTT. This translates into CASSPPLQMNTEAFF.